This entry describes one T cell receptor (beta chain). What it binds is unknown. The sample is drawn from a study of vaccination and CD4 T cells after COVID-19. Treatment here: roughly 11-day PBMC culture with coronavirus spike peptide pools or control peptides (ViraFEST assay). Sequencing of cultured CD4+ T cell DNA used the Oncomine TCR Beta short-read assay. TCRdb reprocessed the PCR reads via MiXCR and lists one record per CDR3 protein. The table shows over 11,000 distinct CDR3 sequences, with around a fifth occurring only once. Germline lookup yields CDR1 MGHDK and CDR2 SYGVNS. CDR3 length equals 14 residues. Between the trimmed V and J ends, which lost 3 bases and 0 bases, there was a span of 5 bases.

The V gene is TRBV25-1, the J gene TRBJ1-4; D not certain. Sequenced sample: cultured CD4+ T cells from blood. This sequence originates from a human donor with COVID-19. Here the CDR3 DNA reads TGTGCCAGCAGTGACAGCTCAACTAATGAAAAACTGTTTTTT. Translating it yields CASSDSSTNEKLFF.